These 21 T cell receptor beta chains were sequenced from one sample in a study of CXCR3-negative and CXCR3-positive naive CD8 T cells. General study findings and limits: The study found more hydrophobic TRB CDR3s in CXCR3-positive naive cells than in CXCR3-negative naive cells.

Which antigens these TCRs recognize remains unknown. Researchers prepared the TRB cDNA libraries using 5' RACE with UMI labels. TCRdb reprocessed the 5' RACE reads, with one entry per CDR3 protein and no DNA. The sample holds 4,500 to 6,500 distinct CDR3 sequences. Material for sequencing was naive CXCR3+ CD8+ T cells from blood. The subset is: CD45RO-CCR7+CD27+CD95- naive CD8+ T cells expressing CXCR3 (TNR3+). The origin of the receptors is a human donor in good health. Some clones in this sample may be carry-over from other donors' samples.

This clonotype is identified as medium-sized from frequency. The V and J genes are TRBV6-4 and TRBJ2-1; TCRdb reports TRBD1, a call that lacks DNA to check it against. The CDR3 is 11 residues long. Germline loops: CDR1 MRHNA, CDR2 SNTAGT. The CDR3 reads CASSLRGEQFF.

The J gene is TRBJ2-1, the V gene TRBV7-9; TCRdb calls TRBD1, which cannot be checked without DNA. Germline V gives CDR1 SEHNR, CDR2 FQNEAQ (reference sequence). The CDR3 totals 14 residues. The CDR3 protein is CAGTAGGSHNEQFF. Combining the CDR3 with reference TRBV7-9 and TRBJ2-1 gives the whole variable domain DTGVSQNPRHKITKRGQNVTFRCDPISEHNRLYWYRQTLGQGPEFLTYFQNEAQLEKSRLLSDRFSAERPKGSFSTLEIQRTEQGDSAMYLCAGTAGGSHNEQFFGPGTRLTVL.

This rearrangement joins TRBV19 to TRBJ1-1; the TRBD1 assignment by TCRdb is unverifiable without DNA. Germline V gene data show CDR1 as LNHDA and CDR2 as SQIVND (reference sequence). The CDR3 consists of 18 residues. The CDR3 sequence is CDSSNRGPENPLGTEAFF.

V is TRBV27 and J is TRBJ2-1; the TRBD2 assignment by TCRdb is unverifiable without DNA. This CDR3 contains 15 residues. The germline CDR1 and CDR2 sequences are MNHEY and SMNVEV (reference sequence). Here the CDR3 reads CASSLRQEYQNEQFF.

V gene TRBV12-5 combines with J gene TRBJ1-1. The CDR3 consists of 11 residues. CDR1 and CDR2 (germline): LGHNT, FRNRAP. CDR3 sequence reads: CASGLVTEAFF.

This clonotype is labeled medium-sized (0.01 to 0.1%) based on frequency. The chain combines TRBV14 with TRBJ2-1. CDR3 length: 15 residues. Looked up from germline, CDR1 is SGHDN and CDR2 is FVKESK. CDR3 loop: CASSPGVSPYNEQFF.

This clonotype is medium-sized by frequency. J is TRBJ2-1 and V is TRBV7-9; TCRdb proposes TRBD2, but this gene call is untestable without DNA. CDR3 length: 17 residues. Looked up from germline, CDR1 is SEHNR and CDR2 is FQNEAQ (reference sequence). The CDR3 protein is CASSLVRTSESTNEQFF.

Considering frequency, this clonotype is medium-sized. This chain links TRBV7-9 with TRBJ2-1; there is no DNA to check the TCRdb D call of TRBD2. This CDR3 region has 13 residues. The V gene's germline CDR1 is SEHNR and CDR2 FQNEAQ (reference sequence). The CDR3 is CASSSSGRVEQFF. Full variable domain (outside the CDR3, taken from reference TRBV7-9 and TRBJ2-1): DTGVSQNPRHKITKRGQNVTFRCDPISEHNRLYWYRQTLGQGPEFLTYFQNEAQLEKSRLLSDRFSAERPKGSFSTLEIQRTEQGDSAMYLCASSSSGRVEQFFGPGTRLTVL.

This clonotype counts as medium-sized by frequency. The V gene is TRBV11-2, the J gene TRBJ2-1; TCRdb indicates TRBD2, and absent DNA this call remains unverified. The germline CDR1 and CDR2 sequences are SGHAT and FQNNGV. The CDR3 is 15 amino acids. Here the CDR3 reads CASSYFSGGFDEQFF.

Measured by frequency, this clonotype is medium-sized. The chain is built from TRBV19 and TRBJ2-1; the TCRdb D gene call, TRBD2, has no DNA to confirm it. Germline CDR1 LNHDA, CDR2 SQIVND (reference sequence). The CDR3 length is 15 residues. The CDR3 reads CASSSSGVSYNEQFF.

The chain combines TRBV12-5 with TRBJ2-3; TCRdb names TRBD2, which stays unverified in the absence of DNA. This CDR3 region has 14 residues. CDR1 LGHNT and CDR2 FRNRAP come from the germline V gene. CDR3 residues: CASTPGGWTDTQYF. Drawing the rest from reference TRBV12-5 and TRBJ2-3, the complete variable domain is DARVTQTPRHKVTEMGQEVTMRCQPILGHNTVFWYRQTMMQGLELLAYFRNRAPLDDSGMPKDRFSAEMPDATLATLKIQPSEPRDSAVYFCASTPGGWTDTQYFGPGTRLTVL.

This clonotype registers medium-sized by frequency. V usage is TRBV9 and J usage is TRBJ2-7; the TCRdb D gene call, TRBD1, has no DNA to confirm it. CDR1 is SGDLS, CDR2 YYNGEE, per germline. The CDR3 covers 13 residues. CDR3 protein: CASSVGQKYEQYF.

This clonotype ranks as medium-sized in terms of frequency. The J gene is TRBJ2-7, the V gene TRBV5-1; the TCRdb D gene call, TRBD1, has no DNA to confirm it. The CDR3 runs 14 residues. CDR1 and CDR2 (germline): SGHRS, YFSETQ. CDR3: CASSLGPDSYEQYF.

This chain uses TRBV4-3 with TRBJ2-7; checking the TCRdb D call of TRBD1 is not possible without DNA. The CDR3 is 16 residues long. The germline V gene has CDR1 LGHNA and CDR2 YSLEER. CDR3: CASSQDGWQGAYEQYF.

This clonotype is medium-sized by frequency. The chain recombines TRBV29-1 with TRBJ2-4. Germline V gene sequence: CDR1 SQVTM, CDR2 ANQGSEA. The CDR3 totals 14 residues. CDR3 sequence reads: CSVEDPSDWNIQYF. Looking up the rest from reference TRBV29-1 and TRBJ2-4 gives the full variable domain: SAVISQKPSRDICQRGTSLTIQCQVDSQVTMMFWYRQQPGQSLTLIATANQGSEATYESGFVIDKFPISRPNLTFSTLTVSNMSPEDSSIYLCSVEDPSDWNIQYFGAGTRLSVL.

The chain couples TRBV7-2 to TRBJ2-7; the TRBD1 assignment by TCRdb is unverifiable without DNA. In germline, CDR1 is SGHTA, CDR2 FQGNSA. The CDR3 is 14 amino acids. The CDR3 loop is CASSLSPGDYEQYF.

The J gene is TRBJ1-1, the V gene TRBV11-2. CDR3 length equals 14 residues. CDR1 and CDR2 (germline): SGHAT, FQNNGV. The CDR3 here is CASSLVGMNTEAFF.

The J gene is TRBJ2-7, the V gene TRBV29-1; TCRdb's assignment of TRBD1 cannot be checked, as there is no DNA. The germline V gene has CDR1 SQVTM and CDR2 ANQGSEA. The CDR3 is made up of 13 amino acids. The CDR3: CSVEEGGSYEQYF.

By frequency, this clonotype registers medium-sized. The chain carries TRBV7-8 and TRBJ1-5; no DNA is available, so the TRBD1 call from TCRdb remains unchecked. From germline, CDR1 is SGHVS and CDR2 FQNEAQ. The CDR3 contains 15 residues. This CDR3 is CASSPPGTGVQPQHF.

Its frequency marks this clonotype as medium-sized. The chain joins TRBV20-1 to TRBJ2-1; TCRdb designates TRBD2, a call that cannot be tested without DNA. This CDR3 is 16 amino acids long. Germline V gene lookup returns CDR1 DFQATT and CDR2 SNEGSKA (reference sequence). The CDR3: CSAHPPATISYNEQFF.

This clonotype is called medium-sized based on its frequency. The V gene is TRBV7-8, the J gene TRBJ1-3; TCRdb indicates TRBD1, and absent DNA this call remains unverified. The CDR3 runs to 16 residues. The germline V gene has CDR1 SGHVS and CDR2 FQNEAQ. The CDR3 protein is CASSLVGTGSGNTIYF.